The sequence of this T cell receptor (beta chain) was determined in a study of beta chain features in type 1 diabetes. The study's findings and limits: It was among patients, rather than healthy donors, that naive, central memory and Treg TCRB repertoires appeared more similar. Shorter templates may be favored by PCR, equally so in patients and controls. Researchers report that Type 1 diabetes patients had moderately but significantly shorter TCRB CDR3s across all four CD4+ subsets. Fewer insertions but more deletions were seen at VDJ junctions in type 1 diabetes patients.

This clone appeared a few times. The antigen remains unidentified. Other DNA sequences of this sample code for an identical CDR3. The study reverse transcribed the entire isolated RNA, so it sequenced expressed TCRB transcripts. Assay used: immunoSEQ multiplex PCR; TCRdb lists only in-frame clones, some missing. The sample contains hundreds of thousands of clones, about an eighth of which appear only once. The sequencing sample was made of naive CD4+ T cells from blood. The TCR was taken from a young man with type 1 diabetes.

The CDR3 DNA reads TGTGCCAGCAGCTTGGGGAATAGCAATCAGCCCCAGCATTTT. Residues: CASSLGNSNQPQHF. The V and J genes are TRBV7-9 and TRBJ1-5; D remains unclear. Trimming took off 3 bases at V and 0 bases at J, with 6 bases between the two ends. The CDR3 is 14 residues long. CDR1 is SEHNR, CDR2 FQNEAQ, per germline (reference sequence).